The 20 T cell receptor beta chains in this list originate from one sample, sequenced in a study of blood T cell repertoires in COVID-19 (dated by TCRdb to about 2020). Library preparation employed the immunoSEQ multiplex PCR assay. The immuneACCESS repertoire file appears here via TCRdb, limited to in-frame rearrangements. These files lack a portion of the clones; in checked studies, under half of the deficit traces to unresolved V genes, and the cause of the others is not known. In all, the sample holds 240,000 or so clones, and 87% of those were seen once. Approximately 7.6% of the sample rests with the top ten. The material sequenced was peripheral blood. These receptors all stem from a man in his sixties who had recovered from COVID-19.

The V and J genes are TRBV14 and TRBJ2-1, with TRBD2 identical over 8 bases. The junction had 28 bases not matched to a gene; V was cut back by 2 bases and J by 4 bases. Germline CDR1 is SGHDN and CDR2 is FVKESK. This CDR3 has 23 amino acids. CDR3 loop: CASSQLHAGGWRGANQRYNEQFF. The CDR3 bases are TGTGCCAGCAGCCAACTCCACGCCGGCGGCTGGCGGGGGGCCAACCAACGTTACAATGAGCAGTTCTTC.

This chain uses TRBV5-1 with TRBJ1-1, with D uncertain. The CDR3 is made up of 13 amino acids. The V end was cut by 1 base, the J end by 1 base, with 5 bases between. Looked up from germline, CDR1 is SGHRS and CDR2 is YFSETQ. For the CDR3, the DNA is TGCGCCAGCAGCTTGAACAAGAACACTGAAGCTTTCTTT. This sequence encodes CASSLNKNTEAFF.

Comment on this clone: One end of the junction does not line up with germline, which may come from a read error. CDR3 amino acids: CASSPKRGQISDNEQFF. The CDR3 nucleotides are TGTGCCAGCTCACCTAAGCGTGGCCAGATCTCCGACAATGAGCAGTTCTTC. The chain has TRBV18 and TRBJ2-1; D call uncertain. This CDR3 comprises 17 residues. In germline, CDR1 is KGHSH, CDR2 LQKENI.

CDR3 sequence (DNA): TGTGCCAGCAGTTACTCGGCAGGGGATAGTTCACCCCTCCACTTT. It yields the protein CASSYSAGDSSPLHF. The V gene is TRBV6-6, the J gene TRBJ1-6; a possible D gene is TRBD1 (6 bases). Per the germline V gene, CDR1 is MNHNY and CDR2 is SVGAGI (reference sequence). CDR3 length: 15 amino acids. The V and J ends lost 0 bases and 9 bases respectively, with 12 bases between them.

The CDR3 loop is CASSSGQGAGGYTF. CDR3 bases: TGTGCCAGCAGCTCGGGACAGGGGGCGGGTGGCTACACCTTC. The chain employs TRBV7-8 and TRBJ1-2; 12 bases line up with TRBD1. The ends lost 4 bases at V and 7 bases at J; junction bases unmatched: 4. CDR1 is SGHVS and CDR2 is FQNEAQ in the germline V gene. The CDR3 is 14 amino acids.

The rearrangement links TRBV14 to TRBJ1-4, with D tentatively TRBD1 (5 bases). CDR1 is SGHDN, CDR2 FVKESK, per germline. This CDR3 is 14 amino acids long. Trimming removed 7 bases at V and 1 base at J, with 10 bases between. CDR3 protein: CASNRGQTNEKLFF. Here the CDR3 DNA reads TGTGCCAGCAATCGCGGACAAACTAATGAAAAACTGTTTTTT.

The chain recombines TRBV11-2 with TRBJ2-5, with 11 bases matching TRBD2. Germline-derived CDR1 and CDR2 are SGHAT and FQNNGV. V lost 0 bases to trimming and J lost 4 bases; unmatched junction nucleotides: 7. The CDR3 loop spans 17 amino acids. The CDR3 spells CASSLDTIAGGRETQYF. Here the CDR3 DNA reads TGTGCCAGCAGCTTAGACACGATAGCGGGGGGGCGAGAGACCCAGTACTTC.

This clone was seen once. The V call is TRBV5-6, the J call TRBJ2-3, with 8 bases matching TRBD1. V was clipped by 4 bases and J by 2 bases; unmatched bases: 6. Per the germline V gene, CDR1 is SGHDT and CDR2 is YYEEEE. This CDR3 has 15 residues. CDR3 sequence (DNA): TGTGCCAGCAGCCTGCAGACAGGGGCCACAGATACGCAGTATTTT. Protein: CASSLQTGATDTQYF.

V is TRBV6-2 or TRBV6-3 and J is TRBJ2-3; no firm D call. The germline CDR1 and CDR2 sequences are MNHEY and SVGEGT. The V and J ends lost 0 bases and 14 bases respectively, with 9 bases between them. The CDR3 length is 11 residues. The CDR3, as DNA: TGTGCCAGCAGTTACTCAGCTAGACGGTATTTT. Encoded protein: CASSYSARRYF.

The chain couples TRBV9 to TRBJ2-2; no definite D call. Germline CDR1 and CDR2: SGDLS and YYNGEE. The CDR3 is made up of 12 amino acids. Between the trimmed V and J ends, which lost 4 bases and 9 bases, there was a span of 10 bases. CDR3 nucleotide sequence: TGTGCCAGCAGCTCGGGTGGAAGGGAGCTGTTTTTT. Amino acid sequence: CASSSGGRELFF. Supplemented by reference TRBV9 and TRBJ2-2, the full variable domain reads DSGVTQTPKHLITATGQRVTLRCSPRSGDLSVYWYQQSLDQGLQFLIQYYNGEERAKGNILERFSAQQFPDLHSELNLSSLELGDSALYFCASSSGGRELFFGEGSRLTVL.

The rearrangement joins TRBV5-1 to TRBJ1-3, with 7 bases matching TRBD1. With 4 bases clipped from V and 2 bases from J, the junction kept 9 bases outside the gene matches. Germline CDR1 reads SGHRS; CDR2 reads YFSETQ. This CDR3 contains 16 residues. The CDR3 spells CASSPRQGVAGNTIYF. CDR3 nucleotide sequence: TGCGCCAGCAGCCCTCGACAGGGAGTAGCTGGAAACACCATATATTTT. Supplemented by reference TRBV5-1 and TRBJ1-3, the full variable domain reads KAGVTQTPRYLIKTRGQQVTLSCSPISGHRSVSWYQQTPGQGLQFLFEYFSETQRNKGNFPGRFSGRQFSNSRSEMNVSTLELGDSALYLCASSPRQGVAGNTIYFGEGSWLTVV.

This clone has more than one count but fewer than ten. The identical CDR3 is also encoded by other nucleotide sequences in the sample. This chain joins TRBV7-9 and TRBJ1-2; TRBD1 might be the D (5 bases). Germline-derived CDR1 and CDR2 are SEHNR and FQNEAQ (reference sequence). The CDR3 loop spans 13 amino acids. The V and J ends lost 3 bases and 4 bases respectively, with 9 bases between them. The CDR3 protein is CASSLLQGYGYTF. The CDR3 DNA follows: TGTGCCAGCAGCTTGCTCCAGGGCTATGGCTACACCTTC.

J is TRBJ2-5 and V is TRBV18; the D is unclear. The CDR3 length is 12 residues. The V end was cut by 3 bases, the J end by 5 bases, with 7 bases between. Germline V CDR1 and CDR2: KGHSH, LQKENI. The CDR3 sequence: CASSPLGETQYF. The CDR3 DNA follows: TGTGCCAGCTCACCTCTCGGGGAGACCCAGTACTTC. Full variable domain (rest looked up from reference TRBV18 and TRBJ2-5): NAGVMQNPRHLVRRRGQEARLRCSPMKGHSHVYWYRQLPEEGLKFMVYLQKENIIDESGMPKERFSAEFPKEGPSILRIQQVVRGDSAAYFCASSPLGETQYFGPGTRLLVL.

The chain carries TRBV3-1 (or the pseudogene TRBV3-2) and TRBJ1-1; 7 bases agree with TRBD1. The CDR3 loop spans 15 amino acids. V lost 4 bases to trimming and J lost 7 bases; unmatched junction nucleotides: 12. Germline CDR1 is LGHDT and CDR2 is YNNKEL (reference sequence). The CDR3 DNA reads TGTGCCAGCAGCCCGAGACAGGGTACTTCTCGTGAAGCTTTCTTT. Translated: CASSPRQGTSREAFF.

The chain links TRBV11-3 to TRBJ2-3, with TRBD1 matching 7 bases. The CDR3 is 15 amino acids. Per the germline V gene, CDR1 is SGHNT and CDR2 is YENEEA. V shed 2 bases and J 7 bases; nucleotides not matched to a gene: 9. The DNA for the CDR3 is TGTGCCAGCAGCTTAACAGAAACAGGGGAGAATACGCAGTATTTT. This codes for CASSLTETGENTQYF.

This chain joins TRBV24-1 and TRBJ2-2; 11 positions match TRBD1. Unmatched junction bases numbered 2, after V lost 4 bases and J lost 5 bases. The CDR3 has 15 residues. In germline, CDR1 is KGHDR, CDR2 SFDVKD. CDR3 DNA sequence: TGTGCCACCAGTGAGGGGACAGGGGGAACCGGGGAGCTGTTTTTT. It yields the protein CATSEGTGGTGELFF.

The chain couples TRBV12-3 or TRBV12-4 to TRBJ2-7; TRBD2 is a possible D gene (5 bases). Trimming removed 7 bases at V and 0 bases at J, with 7 bases between. The CDR3 runs 12 residues. CDR3 DNA: TGTGCCAGCAAGGAGGACTCCTACGAGCAGTACTTC. Its translation is CASKEDSYEQYF.

V and J are TRBV10-2 and TRBJ2-2, with 11 bases that match TRBD1. This CDR3 contains 14 residues. Per germline, CDR1 WSHSY and CDR2 SAAADI. V shed 10 bases and J 4 bases; nucleotides not matched to a gene: 5. CDR3 sequence (DNA): TGCGCCATCTCCGGGACAGGGGGCACCGGGGAGCTGTTTTTT. Amino acids: CAISGTGGTGELFF.

The CDR3 is CASSARGGEWPGELFF. The CDR3 bases are TGTGCCAGCTCCGCCCGCGGAGGGGAGTGGCCCGGGGAGCTGTTTTTT. This sequence joins TRBV18 and TRBJ2-2, with D maybe TRBD2 (6 bases). Trimming removed 6 bases at V and 6 bases at J, with 20 bases between. Germline V gene lookup returns CDR1 KGHSH and CDR2 LQKENI. This CDR3 contains 16 residues.

The CDR3 DNA reads as TGTGCCAGCAGCGGTAGCAGATCCTACGAGCAGTACGTC. The encoded protein is CASSGSRSYEQYV. The chain has TRBV6-5 and TRBJ2-7; unclear D gene. Trimming cost V 6 bases and J 1 base, with 10 bases left between them. Germline CDR1 reads MNHEY; CDR2 reads SVGAGI. This CDR3 is built from 13 residues.